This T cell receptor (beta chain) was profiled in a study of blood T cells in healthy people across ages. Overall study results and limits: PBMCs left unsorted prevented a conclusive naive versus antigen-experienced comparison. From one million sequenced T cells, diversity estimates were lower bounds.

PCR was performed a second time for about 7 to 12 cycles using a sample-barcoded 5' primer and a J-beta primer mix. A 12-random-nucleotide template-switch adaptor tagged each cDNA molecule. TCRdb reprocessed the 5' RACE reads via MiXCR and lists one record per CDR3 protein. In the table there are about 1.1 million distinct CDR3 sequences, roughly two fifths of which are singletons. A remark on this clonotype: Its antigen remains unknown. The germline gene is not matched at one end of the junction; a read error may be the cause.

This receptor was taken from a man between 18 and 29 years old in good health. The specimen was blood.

This chain's CDR3 is CAGSFNLGVKKTASNYGYTF. The CDR3 DNA sequence: TGTGCCGGCAGTTTTAACCTCGGGGTGAAGAAGACAGCTTCTAACTATGGCTACACCTTC. The V gene is TRBV28, the J gene TRBJ1-2; D is perhaps TRBD1 (5 bases). CDR1 is MDHEN, CDR2 SYDVKM, per germline. The CDR3 totals 20 residues.